These 8 T cell receptor beta chains were all obtained from the same sample, sequenced in a study of beta chain features in type 1 diabetes. The study, taken as a whole, reports: Researchers report that Type 1 diabetes patients had moderately but significantly shorter TCRB CDR3s across all four CD4+ subsets.

Their specific antigens are unknown. Of the isolated RNA, all was reverse transcribed, and so the sequenced material was expressed TCRB transcripts. Repertoires were generated with immunoSEQ multiplex PCR, while TCRdb's copy carries only in-frame clones and drops some. The sample holds around 690,000 clones, about an eighth seen once. Sequenced material: naive CD4+ T cells from blood. The receptor source for this set is a young man with type 1 diabetes.

This clone was found a few times. This chain connects TRBV18 to TRBJ2-1; TRBD2 is a possible D gene (6 bases). CDR3 length: 15 amino acids. CDR1 is KGHSH, CDR2 LQKENI, per germline. Deletions cut 0 bases from V and 3 bases from J, with 9 bases between. The CDR3 coding sequence is TGTGCCAGCTCACCACCTCAGGGACTCTACAATGAGCAGTTCTTC. Translation: CASSPPQGLYNEQFF.

The rearrangement uses TRBV7-2 and TRBJ2-5; 12 bases map to TRBD2. Germline V CDR1 and CDR2: SGHTA, FQGNSA. With V trimmed by 5 bases and J by 5 bases, 9 bases remained unmatched. The CDR3 consists of 16 residues. The chain's CDR3 is CASSPQGLAGPETQYF. The DNA of the CDR3 is TGTGCCAGCAGCCCCCAAGGACTAGCGGGGCCGGAGACCCAGTACTTC.

The chain is built from TRBV4-2 and TRBJ1-6; unclear D gene. The CDR3 runs 16 residues. V was clipped by 0 bases and J by 7 bases, with 13 bases between them. CDR1 is LGHNA, CDR2 YNFKEQ, per germline. The CDR3 DNA reads as TGTGCCAGCAGCCAAGATGAGGGCTTAAAGAATTCACCCCTCCACTTT. It is translated as CASSQDEGLKNSPLHF.

The chain is built from TRBV7-9 and TRBJ1-6, with no clear D. CDR3 size: 13 residues. Trimming pared 5 bases from V and 7 bases from J, leaving 9 bases between. CDR1 is SEHNR and CDR2 is FQNEAQ in the germline V gene (reference sequence). CDR3 region: CASSTFENSPLHF. The CDR3 nucleotides are TGTGCCAGCAGCACCTTCGAAAATTCACCCCTCCACTTT.

CDR3: CAISTQPEQQETQYF. The DNA for the CDR3 is TGTGCCATCAGTACTCAACCCGAGCAACAAGAGACCCAGTACTTC. The chain joins TRBV10-3 to TRBJ2-5; D unresolved. From germline, CDR1 is ENHRY and CDR2 SYGVKD. The CDR3 is made up of 15 amino acids. V was cut by 5 bases and J by 2 bases, with 15 bases left in between.

CDR3 amino acids: CASTDREEQYF. In DNA form, the CDR3 reads TGTGCCAGCACGGACCGGGAGGAGCAGTACTTC. The genes are TRBV2 and TRBJ2-7, with TRBD2 as a possible D gene (6 bases). Germline assignment: CDR1 SNHLY and CDR2 FYNNEI. The CDR3 runs 11 residues. V lost 7 bases to trimming and J lost 7 bases, with 11 bases between them.

This clone has a handful of counts. The CDR3 protein is CASSLLGGYGYTF. The CDR3 nucleotides read TGTGCCAGCAGTTTACTCGGCGGCTATGGCTACACCTTC. The V call is TRBV27, the J call TRBJ1-2; D is undetermined. Trimming left V 2 bases short and J 4 bases short, with 8 bases between. CDR1 and CDR2 from the germline V gene are MNHEY and SMNVEV (reference sequence). This CDR3 has 13 residues.

This clone was picked up a small number of times. The CDR3 reads CSVGNWREKLFF. CDR3 DNA: TGCAGCGTGGGTAACTGGCGAGAAAAACTGTTTTTT. This sequence joins TRBV29-1 and TRBJ1-4; no firm D call. The germline V gene encodes CDR1 SQVTM and CDR2 ANQGSEA. V was clipped by 6 bases and J by 8 bases, with 13 bases between them. The CDR3 runs to 12 residues.